Reported below is one TCR beta chain. This sample stems from a study of ipilimumab plus nivolumab after autologous stem cell transplantation. Using immunoSEQ multiplex PCR, the repertoire was profiled, and TCRdb retains in-frame clones only, with some absent. The sample holds roughly 10,000 clones; around 84% are singletons and the top ten take around 8%. V lost 4 bases, J lost 8 bases, and 8 bases stayed unmatched. From germline, CDR1 is SGHAT and CDR2 FQNNGV. CDR3 length: 15 residues. The V gene is TRBV11-2, the J gene TRBJ2-1; TRBD2 aligns across 10 bases. This clonotype was obtained from a male donor with diffuse large B-cell lymphoma. Here the sequenced sample was PBMCs, taken in a trial of ipilimumab plus nivolumab as post-transplant consolidation. The CDR3 DNA reads as TGTGCCAGCAGCTCTCCCAGCGGGGGGGCGCATGAGCAGTTCTTC. It yields the protein CASSSPSGGAHEQFF.